This T cell receptor beta chain was recorded in a study of T-cell memory formation after mild COVID-19. Study-level results: Contracting CD4+ clones sat mainly in CM and EM; CD8+ in EMRA. Day 15 to 85 contractors were CD4/CD8 balanced; later expanders leaned CD4+. The SARS-CoV-2 specificity of second-wave clones reaching peak at day 37 remained unverified.

5'RACE primed from the constant segment yielded TCR alpha and TCR beta cDNA libraries bearing sample barcodes and UMIs. Via MiXCR, TCRdb re-called the 5' RACE reads, giving one row per CDR3 protein. Of approximately 500,000 distinct CDR3 sequences listed, roughly 25% are singletons. Worth noting for this clonotype: The antigen remains undetermined.

The junction had 9 bases not matched to a gene; V was cut back by 0 bases and J by 6 bases. The CDR3 extends over 17 amino acids. From germline, CDR1 is SGHRS and CDR2 YFSETQ. V and J are TRBV5-1 and TRBJ2-1, with TRBD1 matching over 10 bases. Source material: PBMCs or a T cell subset sorted from them (not recorded which). The receptor comes from an adult woman who had mild COVID-19 (a few samples of this study predate the infection). Cell type and time point are not known. CDR3 coding DNA: TGCGCCAGCAGCTTGGATACAGTCAGGACAGGGGGCAATGAGCAGTTCTTC. Protein product: CASSLDTVRTGGNEQFF.